This T cell receptor (beta chain) was recorded in a study of T-cell memory formation after mild COVID-19. The CDR3 runs to 14 residues. The V end lost 5 bases, the J end lost 3 bases, and 11 bases lay between the germline ends. Germline CDR1 and CDR2: MNHNY and SVGAGI (reference sequence). One entry per CDR3 protein results from TCRdb running MiXCR on the 5' RACE reads. The sample contains fewer than 300,000 distinct CDR3 sequences, under 20% of which appear only once. Study results and limitations: In second-wave clones peaking day 37, SARS-CoV-2 specificity remained unconfirmed. Clones contracting over day 15 to 85 were CD4/CD8 balanced, with later expanders leaning CD4+. Memory from before infection featured some responding clones, which suggests cross-reactive memory joined.

About this clonotype: Its specificity is not known.

Material: PBMCs or a T cell subset sorted from them (not recorded which). The V gene is TRBV6-6, the J gene TRBJ1-5; D not resolved. The sequence derives from a man aged 18 to 35 who had mild COVID-19 (a few samples of this study predate the infection). Cell type and time point are not known. As DNA, the CDR3 is TGTGCCAGCAGTCGGGCGGCGAACAATCAGCCCCAGCATTTT. The encoded protein is CASSRAANNQPQHF.